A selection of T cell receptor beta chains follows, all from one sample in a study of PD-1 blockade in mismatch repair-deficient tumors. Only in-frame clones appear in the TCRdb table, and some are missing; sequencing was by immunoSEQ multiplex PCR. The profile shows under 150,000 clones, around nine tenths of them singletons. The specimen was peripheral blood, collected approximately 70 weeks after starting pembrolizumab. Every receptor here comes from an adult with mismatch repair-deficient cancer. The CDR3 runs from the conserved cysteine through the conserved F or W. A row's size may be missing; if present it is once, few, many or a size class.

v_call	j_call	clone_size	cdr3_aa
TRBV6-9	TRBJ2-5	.	CASSQQGCEETQYF
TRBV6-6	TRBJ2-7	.	CASSYSGLALYEQYF
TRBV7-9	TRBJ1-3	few	CASSTDYTIYF
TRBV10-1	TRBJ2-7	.	CASPDRGREDEQYF
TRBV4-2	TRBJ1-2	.	CASSPTGGRGYGYTF
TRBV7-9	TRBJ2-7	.	CASSLYGQGNSYEQYF
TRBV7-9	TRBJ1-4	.	CASSPDGKRNEKLFF
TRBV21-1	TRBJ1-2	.	CASITLTVPYGYTF
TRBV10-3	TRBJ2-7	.	CAISGSYEQYF
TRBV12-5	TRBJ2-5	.	CASGLIQEGQETQYF